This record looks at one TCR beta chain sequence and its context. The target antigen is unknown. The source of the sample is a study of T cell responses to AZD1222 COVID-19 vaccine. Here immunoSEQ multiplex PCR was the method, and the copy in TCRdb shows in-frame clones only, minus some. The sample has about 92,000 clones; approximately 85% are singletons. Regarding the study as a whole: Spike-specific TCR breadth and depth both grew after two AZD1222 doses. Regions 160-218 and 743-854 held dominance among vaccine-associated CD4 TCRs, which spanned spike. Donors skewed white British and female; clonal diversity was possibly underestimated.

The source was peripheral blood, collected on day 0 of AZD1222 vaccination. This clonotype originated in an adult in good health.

The chain's CDR3 is CASSRPGGLYNEQFF. As DNA, the CDR3 is TGTGCCAGCAGCCGACCAGGGGGACTATACAATGAGCAGTTCTTC. This chain joins TRBV3-1 (or the pseudogene TRBV3-2) and TRBJ2-1; D could derive from TRBD1 or TRBD2 (7 bases each). The CDR3 has 15 amino acids. From germline, CDR1 is LGHDT and CDR2 YNNKEL (reference sequence). V was clipped by 4 bases and J by 4 bases, with 14 bases between them.